Included here is one TCR beta chain sequence, with context. This specimen comes from a study of cytotoxic CD8 clonotypes in ibrutinib-treated CLL. TCRdb's table, derived via immunoSEQ multiplex PCR, lists solely in-frame clones and lacks some. The sample yields 200,000 to 250,000 clones, roughly 79% seen once. V lost 1 base, J lost 0 bases, and 10 bases lay in between. The CDR3 extends over 15 amino acids. Germline V lookup: CDR1 SGHAT, CDR2 FQNNGV. The sequence came from a human donor with chronic lymphocytic leukemia. The input for sequencing was PBMCs, taken after 12 months of ibrutinib treatment. This chain connects TRBV11-2 to TRBJ2-7; tentatively, D is TRBD1 or TRBD2 (5 bases each). CDR3 region: CASSLALGDSYEQYF. CDR3 coding DNA: TGTGCCAGCAGCTTAGCTTTGGGGGACTCCTACGAGCAGTACTTC.